Listed here are 18 T cell receptor beta chains from one sample, sequenced in a study of T-cell memory formation after mild COVID-19. MiXCR, applied by TCRdb to the 5' RACE reads, yields one record per CDR3 protein. The sample contains over 55,000 distinct CDR3 sequences, over 7.5% of which appear only once. Sequencing used PBMCs or a T cell subset sorted from them (not recorded which). Receptors originate from a man aged 18 to 30 who had mild COVID-19 (a few samples of this study predate the infection). Cell type and time point are not known.

This chain connects TRBV28 to TRBJ1-2, with D tentatively TRBD1 (5 bases). Trimming took 4 bases from V and 7 from J, leaving 16 bases between them. This CDR3 is 14 amino acids long. Germline-derived CDR1 and CDR2 are MDHEN and SYDVKM. The CDR3 DNA sequence: TGTGCCAGCAGTTCAGTCGGGGGTTTTTTTGGCTACACCTTC. It encodes CASSSVGGFFGYTF.

The chain couples TRBV7-2 to TRBJ2-5; tentative D call: TRBD2 (7 bases). This CDR3 contains 14 residues. The V and J ends lost 5 bases and 5 bases respectively, with 15 bases between them. From germline, CDR1 is SGHTA and CDR2 FQGNSA. The CDR3 region is CASSPPGGRETQYF. The CDR3 DNA is TGTGCCAGCAGCCCCCCGGGGGGCCGGGAGACCCAGTACTTC. Using reference TRBV7-2 and TRBJ2-5 for the parts outside the CDR3, the full variable domain is GAGVSQSPSNKVTEKGKDVELRCDPISGHTALYWYRQSLGQGLEFLIYFQGNSAPDKSGLPSDRFSAERTGGSVSTLTIQRTQQEDSAVYLCASSPPGGRETQYFGPGTRLLVL.

V and J are TRBV5-6 and TRBJ2-7, with D perhaps matching TRBD1 (5 bases). This CDR3 comprises 13 residues. V lost 3 bases and J 2 bases, leaving 9 bases between the germline ends. Germline assignment: CDR1 SGHDT and CDR2 YYEEEE. In DNA form, the CDR3 reads TGTGCCAGCAGCTCAGGGATGACCTACGAGCAGTACGTC. This codes for CASSSGMTYEQYV.

The table lists this clonotype with a few counts. This chain uses TRBV5-1 with TRBJ2-1, with D perhaps matching TRBD1 (5 bases). From germline, CDR1 is SGHRS and CDR2 YFSETQ. V was clipped by 0 bases and J by 9 bases, with 16 bases between them. This CDR3 contains 15 residues. The chain's CDR3 is CASSLASDPRGEQFF. CDR3 nucleotides: TGCGCCAGCAGCTTGGCGTCAGACCCAAGGGGTGAGCAGTTCTTC.

Many counts were recorded for this clonotype. V and J are TRBV7-2 and TRBJ2-5, with TRBD1 as a possible D gene (6 bases). Germline values: CDR1 SGHTA, CDR2 FQGNSA. This CDR3 is built from 13 residues. V was clipped by 5 bases and J by 4 bases, with 11 bases between them. DNA for the CDR3: TGTGCCAGCAGCCCCCGAGGGGGAGAGACCCAGTACTTC. Amino acids: CASSPRGGETQYF.

The V call is TRBV11-2, the J call TRBJ2-7; possible D gene TRBD1, 6 bases. The ends were cut back, 5 bases at V and 0 bases at J, with 11 bases in the middle. Germline V gene sequence: CDR1 SGHAT, CDR2 FQNNGV. There are 14 residues in the CDR3. The CDR3 spells CASSPGQLSYEQYF. The CDR3 bases are TGTGCCAGCAGCCCCGGACAGCTCTCCTACGAGCAGTACTTC.

This clonotype was counted only a few times. The chain has TRBV12-3 or TRBV12-4 and TRBJ1-5, with a tentative D call TRBD1 (6 bases). V gave up 4 bases and J gave up 3 bases, with 10 bases separating them. The CDR3 loop spans 14 amino acids. The CDR3 nucleotides read TGTGCCAGCAGTTCGACAGGAAACAATCAGCCCCAGCATTTT. Translating gives CASSSTGNNQPQHF.

The chain carries TRBV7-2 and TRBJ2-1; 7 bases agree with TRBD1. This CDR3 comprises 11 residues. V shed 2 bases, J shed 14 bases, and the junction held 3 bases outside the gene matches. Germline CDR1 and CDR2: SGHTA and FQGNSA. CDR3 coding DNA: TGTGCCAGCAGCTTATCAGGGGGAAAGTTCTTC. Protein sequence: CASSLSGGKFF.

This clonotype has only a few counts. The gene calls are TRBV29-1 and TRBJ1-1; TRBD1 matches 8 bases. This CDR3 spans 13 amino acids. The J segment lost 4 bases and the V segment lost 6 bases, leaving 7 bases of the junction unmatched. CDR1 SQVTM and CDR2 ANQGSEA come from the germline V gene. The CDR3 spells CSVGTGSGTEAFF. The DNA for the CDR3 is TGCAGCGTGGGGACAGGCAGTGGCACTGAAGCTTTCTTT.

This clonotype was recorded many times. The chain employs TRBV5-1 and TRBJ2-3; 7 positions agree with TRBD1. Germline V CDR1 and CDR2: SGHRS, YFSETQ. Losses at the gene ends were 3 bases for V and 2 bases for J; bases not matched to a gene: 12. The CDR3 is made up of 17 amino acids. The CDR3 loop is CASSSWARQGPTDTQYF. CDR3 DNA: TGCGCCAGCAGCTCGTGGGCCCGACAGGGACCCACAGATACGCAGTATTTT.

The CDR3 reads CASSYGQGVSYEQYF. In nucleotides, the CDR3 is TGTGCCAGCAGTTACGGGCAGGGGGTCTCCTACGAGCAGTACTTC. This chain uses TRBV6-5 with TRBJ2-7; TRBD1 matches 7 bases. CDR3 length: 15 residues. Germline CDR1 is MNHEY and CDR2 is SVGAGI. V shed 2 bases and J 0 bases; nucleotides not matched to a gene: 4.

The J gene is TRBJ2-7, the V gene TRBV4-1; no clear D. This CDR3 region has 14 residues. Trimming removed 0 bases from V and 1 base from J, with 7 bases in between. Germline assignment: CDR1 MGHRA and CDR2 YSYEKL. CDR3 bases: TGCGCCAGCAGCCAAGAACTTGGTTCCTACGAGCAGTACGTC. Its translation is CASSQELGSYEQYV.

The chain links TRBV3-1 to TRBJ2-5; D gene uncertain. The CDR3 contains 14 residues. The V gene lost 0 bases and the J gene lost 4 bases, with 9 bases spanning the gap. Germline V gives CDR1 LGHDT, CDR2 YNNKEL (reference sequence). Here the CDR3 reads CASSQDPGRETQYF. In DNA form, the CDR3 reads TGTGCCAGCAGCCAAGACCCGGGCCGAGAGACCCAGTACTTC.

At least ten counts were recorded for this clonotype. The rearrangement links TRBV5-1 to TRBJ2-3, with D tentatively TRBD2 (6 bases). Germline V lookup: CDR1 SGHRS, CDR2 YFSETQ. CDR3 length equals 14 residues. V lost 3 bases and J lost 4, with 12 bases in between. CDR3 region: CASSSTGTPDTQYF. CDR3 nucleotide sequence: TGCGCCAGCAGCTCTACCGGGACTCCAGATACGCAGTATTTT.

In DNA, the CDR3 is TGTGCCAGCAGCGTAGGACAGTCCTACGAGCAGTACTTC. Protein sequence: CASSVGQSYEQYF. The V and J genes are TRBV9 and TRBJ2-7; weak D call: TRBD1 (5 bases). The CDR3 totals 13 residues. Trimming took 0 bases from V and 1 from J, leaving 5 bases between them. Germline assignment: CDR1 SGDLS and CDR2 YYNGEE.

This clonotype was picked up a small number of times. The chain has TRBV3-1 and TRBJ2-5; D tentatively reads TRBD1 or TRBD2 (5 bases each). The CDR3 spans 14 residues. V was shortened by 5 bases and J by 2 bases, with 12 bases between the two germline ends. CDR1 is LGHDT, CDR2 YNNKEL, per germline (reference sequence). For the CDR3, the DNA is TGTGCCAGCAGCACCTCCGGGGCTCAAGAGACCCAGTACTTC. Translation: CASSTSGAQETQYF.

The CDR3 DNA is TGTGCCAGCAGCTTAGAGGAGATCCGAAAAGAGACCCAGTACTTC. Encoded protein: CASSLEEIRKETQYF. The chain carries TRBV11-2 and TRBJ2-5; the D is unclear. V was shortened by 0 bases and J by 3 bases, with 11 bases between the two germline ends. The length of the CDR3 is 15 residues. Germline CDR1 is SGHAT and CDR2 is FQNNGV. Full variable domain (outside the CDR3, taken from reference TRBV11-2 and TRBJ2-5): EAGVAQSPRYKIIEKRQSVAFWCNPISGHATLYWYQQILGQGPKLLIQFQNNGVVDDSQLPKDRFSAERLKGVDSTLKIQPAKLEDSAVYLCASSLEEIRKETQYFGPGTRLLVL.

This clonotype was observed a few times. The chain has TRBV9 and TRBJ2-7; D uncertain. This CDR3 is built from 15 residues. Per germline, CDR1 SGDLS and CDR2 YYNGEE. Trimming stripped 0 bases from V and 7 bases from J, with 17 bases between. CDR3 sequence reads: CASSVGSEKRREQYF. The CDR3 DNA reads as TGTGCCAGCAGCGTAGGTTCAGAGAAGCGTCGGGAGCAGTACTTC.